What follows is one T cell receptor (beta chain) and its context. The time point is: blood at routine non-recurrence follow-up after resection. Researchers sequenced whole RNA taken from tumor, nontumor lung or frozen PBMC without sorting. These data are taken from a study of spatial heterogeneity in lung cancer. TCRdb re-called the 5' RACE reads with MiXCR, one entry per CDR3 protein. The top ten clones hold approximately 17% of a sample with around 110,000 distinct CDR3 sequences, about 12% of them seen once. This clonotype was obtained from a male donor with early-stage non-small cell lung cancer. The sequencing used PBMCs, collected at follow-up.

The CDR3 spells CASKQTECLPYEQYF. The CDR3 nucleotides read TGTGCCAGCAAGCAGACAGAGTGTCTCCCCTACGAGCAGTACTTC. The J gene is TRBJ2-7, the V gene TRBV5-7, with D perhaps TRBD1 (5 bases). TRBV5-7 counts as an open reading frame of uncertain function. The CDR3 consists of 15 residues. Trimming stripped 6 bases from V and 2 bases from J, with 18 bases between.